The next 6 T cell receptor beta chains were all read from a single sample in a study of T-cell memory formation after mild COVID-19. TCRdb recomputed calls from the 5' RACE reads with MiXCR, one row per CDR3 protein. The repertoire holds roughly 510,000 distinct CDR3 sequences, 17% seen once, with roughly 8% in the top ten. The specimen sequenced was PBMCs or a T cell subset sorted from them (not recorded which). All receptors come from an adult woman who had mild COVID-19 (a few samples of this study predate the infection). Cell type and time point are not known.

CDR3 region: CASSSFDLGVTPRDTQYF. Here the CDR3 DNA reads TGTGCCAGCAGCTCCTTCGATCTGGGGGTCACCCCAAGGGATACGCAGTATTTT. The rearrangement uses TRBV11-2 and TRBJ2-3; either TRBD1 or TRBD2 may supply D (5 bases each). Per the germline V gene, CDR1 is SGHAT and CDR2 is FQNNGV. The germline V and J ends were trimmed by 4 bases and 6 bases, with 26 bases remaining between them. The CDR3 length is 18 residues.

The chain joins TRBV27 to TRBJ2-7, with TRBD1 matching 8 bases. There are 14 residues in the CDR3. V was pared by 8 bases and J by 9 bases, with 15 bases of the junction left unmatched. Per germline, CDR1 MNHEY and CDR2 SMNVEV (reference sequence). The CDR3 reads CASSQGADNNRQYF. The CDR3 DNA sequence: TGTGCCAGCTCCCAGGGGGCGGATAACAATCGGCAGTACTTC.

The genes are TRBV4-1 and TRBJ2-3; a weak D match, TRBD2 (5 bases). This CDR3 region has 17 residues. The V gene lost 1 base and the J gene lost 2 bases, with 16 bases spanning the gap. Germline V gene data show CDR1 as MGHRA and CDR2 as YSYEKL. Here the CDR3 DNA reads TGCGCCAGCAGCCAAGTCCACCTAGCTGAGAACACAGATACGCAGTATTTT. Encoded protein: CASSQVHLAENTDTQYF.

This clonotype was counted a few times. J is TRBJ2-5 and V is TRBV5-1; 8 bases align to TRBD2. CDR3 length equals 14 residues. Per germline, CDR1 SGHRS and CDR2 YFSETQ. Unmatched junction bases numbered 4, after V lost 1 base and J lost 5 bases. Here the CDR3 reads CASSLSAGVETQYF. CDR3 nucleotides: TGCGCCAGCAGCTTGTCAGCGGGAGTTGAGACCCAGTACTTC. The complete variable domain, with remaining parts taken from reference TRBV5-1 and TRBJ2-5, reads KAGVTQTPRYLIKTRGQQVTLSCSPISGHRSVSWYQQTPGQGLQFLFEYFSETQRNKGNFPGRFSGRQFSNSRSEMNVSTLELGDSALYLCASSLSAGVETQYFGPGTRLLVL.

CDR3 sequence (DNA): TGTGCCTGGGCTACCGGGACAGCTAGCACAGATACGCAGTATTTT. Its translation is CAWATGTASTDTQYF. The chain combines TRBV30 with TRBJ2-3; 7 bases are shared with TRBD1. The CDR3 sequence is 15 residues long. Germline-derived CDR1 and CDR2 are GTSNPN and SVGIG (reference sequence). Losses at the gene ends were 5 bases for V and 0 bases for J; bases not matched to a gene: 8.

This clonotype occurred many times. V usage is TRBV7-2 and J usage is TRBJ2-7, with 7 bases lining up with TRBD2. The V segment lost 2 bases and the J segment 1 base; nucleotides outside the gene matches: 11. The CDR3 contains 17 residues. Germline CDR1 reads SGHTA; CDR2 reads FQGNSA. CDR3 in DNA: TGTGCCAGCAGCTTAACTGGTGGCGGGAGAGCATCCTACGAGCAGTACTTC. The encoded protein is CASSLTGGGRASYEQYF. Drawing the rest from reference TRBV7-2 and TRBJ2-7, the complete variable domain is GAGVSQSPSNKVTEKGKDVELRCDPISGHTALYWYRQSLGQGLEFLIYFQGNSAPDKSGLPSDRFSAERTGGSVSTLTIQRTQQEDSAVYLCASSLTGGGRASYEQYFGPGTRLTVT.